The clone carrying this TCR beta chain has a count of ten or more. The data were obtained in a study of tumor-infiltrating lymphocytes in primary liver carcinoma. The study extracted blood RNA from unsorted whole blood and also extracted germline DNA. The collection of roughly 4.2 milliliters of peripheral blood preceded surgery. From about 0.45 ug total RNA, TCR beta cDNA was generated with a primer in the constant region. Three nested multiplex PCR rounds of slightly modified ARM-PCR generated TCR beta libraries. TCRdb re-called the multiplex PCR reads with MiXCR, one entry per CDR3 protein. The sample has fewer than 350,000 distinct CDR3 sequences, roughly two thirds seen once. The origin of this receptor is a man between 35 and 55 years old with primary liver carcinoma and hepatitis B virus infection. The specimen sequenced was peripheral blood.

The CDR3 loop reads CASRGGPSYNEQFF. In DNA, the CDR3 is TGTGCCAGCAGGGGAGGGCCCTCCTACAATGAGCAGTTCTTC. The rearrangement uses TRBV6-1 and TRBJ2-1; 7 bases align to TRBD2. The CDR3 sequence is 14 residues long. CDR1 and CDR2 (germline): MNHNS, SASEGT. The junction had 2 bases not matched to a gene; V was cut back by 6 bases and J by 0 bases.